Below are 28 T cell receptor beta chains sequenced from a single sample in a study of T cell changes during pregnancy in multiple sclerosis. Measured with immunoSEQ multiplex PCR; TCRdb has only the in-frame clones, and not every one. Found here are 78,000 or so clones, under 95% of them singletons; the top ten hold about 1.5%. The material was peripheral blood, obtained before pregnancy. These receptors were taken from a female donor with multiple sclerosis, enrolled in a pregnancy study.

The V call is TRBV29-1, the J call TRBJ2-3; 7 nucleotides match TRBD2. The V and J ends lost 4 bases and 0 bases, in that order; junction bases with no gene match: 4. CDR3 size: 14 residues. Germline V gives CDR1 SQVTM, CDR2 ANQGSEA. CDR3 in DNA: TGCAGCGTTGGGACTAGTACTAGCACAGATACGCAGTATTTT. Protein: CSVGTSTSTDTQYF.

The rearrangement links TRBV19 to TRBJ1-1; D is undetermined. V lost 7 bases, J lost 5 bases, and 11 bases lay in between. CDR1 is LNHDA, CDR2 SQIVND, per germline (reference sequence). This CDR3 comprises 12 residues. The CDR3 spells CASTNGETEAFF. As DNA, the CDR3 is TGTGCCAGTACCAACGGTGAGACTGAAGCTTTCTTT. The variable domain in full, with the rest retrieved from reference TRBV19 and TRBJ1-1, is DGGITQSPKYLFRKEGQNVTLSCEQNLNHDAMYWYRQDPGQGLRLIYYSQIVNDFQKGDIAEGYSVSREKKESFPLTVTSAQKNPTAFYLCASTNGETEAFFGQGTRLTVV.

The J gene is TRBJ2-5, the V gene TRBV11-2; 12 bases line up with TRBD2. V was clipped by 5 bases and J by 5 bases; unmatched bases: 9. Germline assignment: CDR1 SGHAT and CDR2 FQNNGV. This CDR3 has 16 amino acids. The CDR3 region has the DNA TGTGCCAGCAGCATACCGGGACTAGCGGGTTTCGAGACCCAGTACTTC. The encoded protein is CASSIPGLAGFETQYF. Full variable domain (remainder filled in from reference TRBV11-2 and TRBJ2-5): EAGVAQSPRYKIIEKRQSVAFWCNPISGHATLYWYQQILGQGPKLLIQFQNNGVVDDSQLPKDRFSAERLKGVDSTLKIQPAKLEDSAVYLCASSIPGLAGFETQYFGPGTRLLVL.

The gene calls are TRBV5-1 and TRBJ1-3; no reliable D call. The V end lost 5 bases, the J end lost 0 bases, and 12 bases lay between the germline ends. The CDR3 extends over 15 amino acids. Per the germline V gene, CDR1 is SGHRS and CDR2 is YFSETQ. CDR3 sequence reads: CASRTDGSSGNTIYF. The CDR3, as DNA: TGCGCCAGCAGAACGGACGGGAGCTCTGGAAACACCATATATTTT.

In this sample, this clone turned up a few times. The gene calls are TRBV5-6 and TRBJ1-5; D gene ambiguous. Trimming took 0 bases from V and 11 from J, leaving 9 bases between them. This CDR3 has 12 residues. The V gene's germline CDR1 is SGHDT and CDR2 YYEEEE. For the CDR3, the DNA is TGTGCCAGCAGCTTGGGGGGAGGAGCCCAGCATTTT. It specifies CASSLGGGAQHF.

V gene TRBV15 combines with J gene TRBJ1-4; TRBD1 matches 7 bases. Germline loops: CDR1 LNHNV, CDR2 YYDKDF (reference sequence). Trimming took 0 bases from V and 0 from J; bases not matched to a gene: 10. The CDR3 covers 19 residues. Written as DNA, the CDR3 is TGTGCCACCAGCAGAGAGGACAGGCCTAAGTGGGCAACTAATGAAAAACTGTTTTTT. Translation: CATSREDRPKWATNEKLFF.

The rearrangement uses TRBV18 and TRBJ2-7; D unclear. Deletions cut 2 bases from V and 3 bases from J, with 8 bases between. CDR1 KGHSH and CDR2 LQKENI come from the germline V gene. The CDR3 is 13 residues long. CDR3 sequence (DNA): TGTGCCAGCTCACCAATCACAGACTACGAGCAGTACTTC. It codes for CASSPITDYEQYF.

The chain employs TRBV19 and TRBJ2-5, with D tentatively TRBD2 (5 bases). The CDR3 extends over 13 amino acids. V shed 1 base and J shed 4 bases, with 7 bases lying between them. The germline V gene encodes CDR1 LNHDA and CDR2 SQIVND (reference sequence). This CDR3 reads CASSIGGAETQYF. As DNA, the CDR3 is TGTGCCAGTAGTATAGGGGGAGCAGAGACCCAGTACTTC.

The chain joins TRBV11-2 to TRBJ2-2; possibly TRBD2 for D (6 bases). Germline CDR1 and CDR2: SGHAT and FQNNGV. The CDR3 consists of 14 residues. Trimming cost V 5 bases and J 0 bases, with 7 bases left between them. CDR3 region: CASSRGANTGELFF. The CDR3 coding sequence is TGTGCCAGCAGCCGCGGGGCGAACACCGGGGAGCTGTTTTTT.

The chain recombines TRBV6-1 with TRBJ1-5; 11 nucleotides align to TRBD1. Per the germline V gene, CDR1 is MNHNS and CDR2 is SASEGT. The CDR3 length is 18 residues. J lost 0 bases, V lost 3 bases, and 7 bases had no gene match. The CDR3 here is CASSEGQGGSYSNQPQHF. The DNA for the CDR3 is TGTGCCAGCAGTGAGGGACAGGGGGGGTCTTATAGCAATCAGCCCCAGCATTTT.

This clone showed up just once. This sequence joins TRBV9 and TRBJ2-2, with 9 bases that match TRBD2. The V gene's germline CDR1 is SGDLS and CDR2 YYNGEE. This CDR3 is 16 amino acids long. The junction had 7 bases not matched to a gene; V was cut back by 0 bases and J by 7 bases. As DNA, the CDR3 is TGTGCCAGCAGCGTAGTGGCGGGGGGGCCGATCGGGGAGCTGTTTTTT. Amino acids: CASSVVAGGPIGELFF.

V gene TRBV6-1 combines with J gene TRBJ1-2; 8 bases are shared with TRBD1. The CDR3 has 15 amino acids. V shed 2 bases and J 5 bases; nucleotides not matched to a gene: 7. Germline lookup yields CDR1 MNHNS and CDR2 SASEGT. The CDR3: CASSELAGQEYGYTF. CDR3 coding DNA: TGTGCCAGCAGTGAACTAGCGGGACAGGAGTATGGCTACACCTTC.

The chain combines TRBV6-1 with TRBJ2-1; D uncertain. The CDR3 is 14 residues long. Germline assignment: CDR1 MNHNS and CDR2 SASEGT. The germline V and J ends were trimmed by 3 bases and 6 bases, with 12 bases remaining between them. The CDR3 DNA reads as TGTGCCAGCAGTGAGTCACCTGGGCCCAATGAGCAGTTCTTC. It encodes CASSESPGPNEQFF.

The chain joins TRBV4-2 to TRBJ1-5; D gene ambiguous. V lost 1 base and J 8 bases, leaving 9 bases between the germline ends. Germline CDR1 is LGHNA and CDR2 is YNFKEQ. This CDR3 region has 13 residues. The CDR3 here is CASSQGRQEPQHF. The CDR3 coding sequence is TGTGCCAGCAGCCAAGGTCGGCAGGAGCCCCAGCATTTT.

This chain uses TRBV29-1 with TRBJ2-1; D is unresolved. With 1 base removed from V and 5 bases from J, the gap between germline ends came to 12 bases. CDR1 SQVTM and CDR2 ANQGSEA come from the germline V gene. This CDR3 has 14 residues. The CDR3 DNA reads TGCAGCGTTGAAGTTCCACCAGATCACAATGAGCAGTTCTTC. Translating it yields CSVEVPPDHNEQFF.

This sequence joins TRBV30 and TRBJ2-2; TRBD2 is a possible D gene (5 bases). Trimming took 4 bases from V and 4 from J, leaving 16 bases between them. This CDR3 region has 15 residues. CDR1 GTSNPN and CDR2 SVGIG come from the germline V gene (reference sequence). The DNA of the CDR3 is TGTGCCTGGACTTCGGGAACGCGAATCACCGGGGAGCTGTTTTTT. Translation gives CAWTSGTRITGELFF.

V gene TRBV6-5 combines with J gene TRBJ2-1; 7 positions match TRBD2. The germline V gene encodes CDR1 MNHEY and CDR2 SVGAGI. Trimming cost V 1 base and J 6 bases; bases outside gene matches: 3. The CDR3 is 14 amino acids. The CDR3 DNA follows: TGTGCCAGCAGTTACTTACGCGGGGGCAATGAGCAGTTCTTC. It translates to CASSYLRGGNEQFF.

The chain links TRBV6-5 to TRBJ2-1; a possible D gene is TRBD2 (5 bases). The V and J ends lost 8 bases and 0 bases respectively, with 14 bases between them. Germline values: CDR1 MNHEY, CDR2 SVGAGI. The CDR3 spans 15 residues. The CDR3 DNA is TGTGCCAGCGCAACGACGGGGAGCTCCTACAATGAGCAGTTCTTC. It yields the protein CASATTGSSYNEQFF.

The chain has TRBV5-6 and TRBJ1-1; D is possibly TRBD1 (6 bases). This CDR3 contains 12 residues. V lost 3 bases to trimming and J lost 6 bases, with 9 bases between them. Germline V gene lookup returns CDR1 SGHDT and CDR2 YYEEEE. The CDR3 region is CASSSQGSEAFF. The CDR3 bases are TGTGCCAGCAGCTCACAGGGTTCTGAAGCTTTCTTT.

The chain combines TRBV15 with TRBJ1-1; the match to TRBD1 covers 11 bases. V was pared by 4 bases and J by 0 bases, with 1 base of the junction left unmatched. CDR3 length: 15 amino acids. Germline V gene data show CDR1 as LNHNV and CDR2 as YYDKDF (reference sequence). CDR3 protein: CATSTDRGLNTEAFF. The CDR3 DNA reads TGTGCCACCAGCACGGACAGGGGGCTGAACACTGAAGCTTTCTTT.

The CDR3: CASSLPSSYEQYF. The CDR3 DNA follows: TGTGCCAGCAGCTTGCCCTCGAGCTACGAGCAGTACTTC. This chain joins TRBV5-5 and TRBJ2-7; D is ambiguous. This CDR3 has 13 residues. V was clipped by 1 base and J by 3 bases, with 8 bases between them. Germline CDR1 reads SGHKS; CDR2 reads YYEKEE (reference sequence).

This sequence joins TRBV5-6 and TRBJ2-7; D perhaps matches TRBD1 (6 bases). Trimming took off 0 bases at V and 3 bases at J, with 10 bases between the two ends. The germline V gene has CDR1 SGHDT and CDR2 YYEEEE. The CDR3 has 14 amino acids. The CDR3 DNA reads TGTGCCAGCAGCTTGGGGCTCAGGGGCTACGAGCAGTACTTC. As protein: CASSLGLRGYEQYF. The full variable domain, with the rest looked up from reference TRBV5-6 and TRBJ2-7, is DAGVTQSPTHLIKTRGQQVTLRCSPKSGHDTVSWYQQALGQGPQFIFQYYEEEERQRGNFPDRFSGHQFPNYSSELNVNALLLGDSALYLCASSLGLRGYEQYFGPGTRLTVT.

The rearrangement joins TRBV9 to TRBJ1-6; 8 nucleotides line up with TRBD1. Per germline, CDR1 SGDLS and CDR2 YYNGEE. V lost 4 bases to trimming and J lost 9 bases; unmatched junction nucleotides: 9. This CDR3 is 15 amino acids long. CDR3 protein: CASSPQVGTGSPLHF. In DNA form, the CDR3 reads TGTGCCAGCAGCCCCCAGGTGGGGACAGGTTCACCCCTCCACTTT. Variable domain in full (rest from reference TRBV9 and TRBJ1-6): DSGVTQTPKHLITATGQRVTLRCSPRSGDLSVYWYQQSLDQGLQFLIQYYNGEERAKGNILERFSAQQFPDLHSELNLSSLELGDSALYFCASSPQVGTGSPLHFGNGTRLTVT.

This clone was recorded once. This sequence joins TRBV7-9 and TRBJ2-1; unclear D gene. Germline-derived CDR1 and CDR2 are SEHNR and FQNEAQ (reference sequence). V was shortened by 2 bases and J by 7 bases, with 12 bases between the two germline ends. The CDR3 has 14 residues. The DNA of the CDR3 is TGTGCCAGCAGCTTACCCCTAGTTTCGAATGAGCAGTTCTTC. It yields the protein CASSLPLVSNEQFF.

The rearrangement links TRBV7-9 to TRBJ2-7; 8 nucleotides align to TRBD1. Germline CDR1 reads SEHNR; CDR2 reads FQNEAQ (reference sequence). J was trimmed by 2 bases and V by 3 bases; bases with no gene match: 18. There are 19 residues in the CDR3. This chain's CDR3 is CASSFPPILGQGDPYEQYF. DNA for the CDR3: TGTGCCAGCAGCTTTCCACCTATTCTTGGACAGGGAGACCCCTACGAGCAGTACTTC.

V usage is TRBV5-1 and J usage is TRBJ2-3; TRBD2 matches at 7 bases. Unmatched junction bases numbered 12, after V lost 4 bases and J lost 1 base. Per the germline V gene, CDR1 is SGHRS and CDR2 is YFSETQ. The CDR3 loop spans 17 amino acids. The CDR3 nucleotides read TGCGCCAGCAGCGCCCCATTGGCGGGGGAGCGCACAGATACGCAGTATTTT. Residues: CASSAPLAGERTDTQYF.

This chain uses TRBV15 with TRBJ2-1; 7 bases are a match to TRBD1. The CDR3 totals 17 residues. Germline V lookup: CDR1 LNHNV, CDR2 YYDKDF (reference sequence). V shed 5 bases, J shed 4 bases, and the junction held 14 bases outside the gene matches. Here the CDR3 reads CATSGTVVRAPYNEQFF. The DNA for the CDR3 is TGTGCCACCAGCGGGACAGTTGTACGGGCTCCTTACAATGAGCAGTTCTTC.

The CDR3: CASSPRGVTDTQYF. CDR3 nucleotide sequence: TGTGCCAGCTCACCACGGGGGGTTACAGATACGCAGTATTTT. V and J are TRBV18 and TRBJ2-3; TRBD2 might be the D (6 bases). The V gene's germline CDR1 is KGHSH and CDR2 LQKENI. The length of the CDR3 is 14 residues. Trimming shortened V by 1 base and J by 3 bases, and 8 bases separated the two germline ends. The full variable domain, its missing parts supplied by reference TRBV18 and TRBJ2-3, is NAGVMQNPRHLVRRRGQEARLRCSPMKGHSHVYWYRQLPEEGLKFMVYLQKENIIDESGMPKERFSAEFPKEGPSILRIQQVVRGDSAAYFCASSPRGVTDTQYFGPGTRLTVL.